This passage covers 16 T cell receptor beta chains from one sample sequenced in a study of a mutant IDH1 vaccine in newly diagnosed glioma. The time point denotes: week 47, end of study. The study gave 300 ug of mutant IDH1 20-mer peptide per vaccine dose, with topical imiquimod. Data came from immunoSEQ multiplex PCR; TCRdb stores just in-frame clones and leaves some out. The sample lists fewer than 55,000 clones, 65% occurring once. These receptors' antigens are unknown. This specimen was peripheral blood mononuclear cells (PBMCs), taken from a glioma patient whose treatment included an IDH1 peptide vaccine. These receptors were collected from a man in his forties or fifties with glioma. Some clones in this sample may be carry-over from other donors' samples.

V and J are TRBV9 and TRBJ2-7, with TRBD1 identical over 7 bases. The J segment lost 2 bases and the V segment lost 0 bases, leaving 8 bases of the junction unmatched. Germline V CDR1 and CDR2: SGDLS, YYNGEE. The CDR3 sequence is 16 residues long. This CDR3 reads CASSVGVDRWAYEQYF. The CDR3 nucleotides are TGTGCCAGCAGCGTAGGTGTGGACAGGTGGGCCTACGAGCAGTACTTC.

This clone was seen more than once but under ten times. This chain uses TRBV10-3 with TRBJ2-5, with 16 positions matching TRBD2. Germline assignment: CDR1 ENHRY and CDR2 SYGVKD. V was clipped by 6 bases and J by 2 bases; unmatched bases: 6. The CDR3 is 17 residues long. The CDR3 sequence: CAIRRGLAGGTQETQYF. CDR3 in DNA: TGTGCCATCAGGAGGGGACTAGCGGGGGGGACGCAAGAGACCCAGTACTTC.

The CDR3 here is CASSEYNAGGYGYTF. CDR3 sequence (DNA): TGTGCCAGCAGTGAATATAATGCAGGGGGATATGGCTACACCTTC. The rearrangement joins TRBV25-1 to TRBJ1-2; TRBD1 agrees at 7 bases. CDR1 MGHDK and CDR2 SYGVNS come from the germline V gene. CDR3 size: 15 residues. V lost 0 bases and J lost 5; bases outside the gene matches: 6.

The chain joins TRBV4-2 to TRBJ2-7; a possible D gene is TRBD1 (6 bases). With 1 base removed from V and 2 bases from J, the gap between germline ends came to 12 bases. Germline loops: CDR1 LGHNA, CDR2 YNFKEQ. The CDR3 is 15 residues long. Here the CDR3 reads CASSQARQVTYEQYF. Here the CDR3 DNA reads TGTGCCAGCAGCCAAGCAAGACAGGTTACCTACGAGCAGTACTTC.

CDR3 nucleotides: TGTGCCAGCAGCGTAAGGGGGCAGGCGCGCACCGGGGAGCTGTTTTTT. This encodes CASSVRGQARTGELFF. This chain joins TRBV6-6 and TRBJ2-2, with 7 bases matching TRBD1. The trim removed 6 bases at V and 4 bases at J, leaving 11 bases unmatched. Per the germline V gene, CDR1 is MNHNY and CDR2 is SVGAGI (reference sequence). There are 16 residues in the CDR3.

This chain links TRBV5-8 with TRBJ2-1, with 9 bases that match TRBD1. The ends lost 7 bases at V and 3 bases at J; junction bases unmatched: 5. CDR1 is SGHTS, CDR2 YDEGEE, per germline. The CDR3 loop spans 14 amino acids. CDR3 in DNA: TGTGCCAGCGGCACGGGACAGGGCTACAATGAGCAGTTCTTC. Translated: CASGTGQGYNEQFF.

The chain couples TRBV5-5 to TRBJ1-2; D unresolved. The ends were cut back, 3 bases at V and 2 bases at J, with 14 bases in the middle. Germline CDR1 reads SGHKS; CDR2 reads YYEKEE (reference sequence). The CDR3 covers 15 residues. CDR3 amino acids: CASSSRPDSNYGYTF. CDR3 DNA: TGTGCCAGCAGCTCGCGGCCGGACTCAAACTATGGCTACACCTTC. Together with reference TRBV5-5 and TRBJ1-2, the CDR3 gives the full variable domain: DAGVTQSPTHLIKTRGQQVTLRCSPISGHKSVSWYQQVLGQGPQFIFQYYEKEERGRGNFPDRFSARQFPNYSSELNVNALLLGDSALYLCASSSRPDSNYGYTFGSGTRLTVV.

The genes are TRBV7-9 and TRBJ2-3; tentative D call: TRBD2 (6 bases). This CDR3 contains 16 residues. With 8 bases removed from V and 0 bases from J, the gap between germline ends came to 18 bases. Germline loops: CDR1 SEHNR, CDR2 FQNEAQ (reference sequence). CDR3 DNA: TGTGCCAGCGTCAACAGTGCGGGGCCCAGCACAGATACGCAGTATTTT. Translation: CASVNSAGPSTDTQYF. The variable domain in full, completed from reference TRBV7-9 and TRBJ2-3, reads DTGVSQNPRHKITKRGQNVTFRCDPISEHNRLYWYRQTLGQGPEFLTYFQNEAQLEKSRLLSDRFSAERPKGSFSTLEIQRTEQGDSAMYLCASVNSAGPSTDTQYFGPGTRLTVL.

This clone has only a few counts. The rearrangement uses TRBV5-1 and TRBJ2-7; D ambiguous. This CDR3 comprises 13 residues. Germline assignment: CDR1 SGHRS and CDR2 YFSETQ. V lost 5 bases, J lost 5 bases, and 14 bases lay in between. The CDR3 region has the DNA TGCGCCAGCAGGAGGAGTTCAGGCCACGAGCAGTACTTC. Amino acids: CASRRSSGHEQYF.

The V gene is TRBV2, the J gene TRBJ2-7, with D hard to call. This CDR3 is 13 amino acids long. The germline gives CDR1 SNHLY, CDR2 FYNNEI. The germline V and J ends were trimmed by 8 bases and 1 base, with 12 bases remaining between them. CDR3 DNA: TGTGCCAGCGGCGCGGTGCTTTCCTACGAGCAGTACTTC. Encoded protein: CASGAVLSYEQYF.

The chain employs TRBV5-8 and TRBJ1-2; D uncertain. V was pared by 5 bases and J by 4 bases, with 15 bases between. CDR3 length equals 14 residues. Germline loops: CDR1 SGHTS, CDR2 YDEGEE. The CDR3 region has the DNA TGTGCCAGCAGTCCCTGGGGAGTTGCCTATGGCTACACCTTC. Its translation: CASSPWGVAYGYTF.

The chain joins TRBV5-5 to TRBJ1-1; no clear D gene. Looked up from germline, CDR1 is SGHKS and CDR2 is YYEKEE (reference sequence). This CDR3 region has 15 residues. V was trimmed by 4 bases and J by 1 base, leaving 14 bases between them. This CDR3 is CASSETGRRNTEAFF. CDR3 nucleotides: TGTGCCAGCAGCGAGACGGGTAGAAGGAACACTGAAGCTTTCTTT. Full variable domain (remainder filled in from reference TRBV5-5 and TRBJ1-1): DAGVTQSPTHLIKTRGQQVTLRCSPISGHKSVSWYQQVLGQGPQFIFQYYEKEERGRGNFPDRFSARQFPNYSSELNVNALLLGDSALYLCASSETGRRNTEAFFGQGTRLTVV.

The chain uses TRBV5-6 and TRBJ2-1; a weak D match, TRBD2 (7 bases). The CDR3 consists of 15 residues. V lost 0 bases, J lost 8 bases, and 15 bases lay in between. Germline V gene sequence: CDR1 SGHDT, CDR2 YYEEEE. The CDR3 DNA sequence: TGTGCCAGCAGCTTGGTGTGGGGGGGCGGCGATGAGCAGTTCTTC. Translated, it gives CASSLVWGGGDEQFF.

The gene calls are TRBV5-1 and TRBJ2-7, with D perhaps matching TRBD2 (6 bases). From germline, CDR1 is SGHRS and CDR2 YFSETQ. This CDR3 is 12 amino acids long. Trimming cost V 4 bases and J 4 bases, with 9 bases left between them. The CDR3 bases are TGCGCCAGCAGCAAGGAGGGGTACGAGCAGTACTTC. This sequence encodes CASSKEGYEQYF.

The chain couples TRBV6-5 to TRBJ2-1, with 8 bases aligning to TRBD1. J lost 0 bases, V lost 5 bases, and 3 bases had no gene match. Germline CDR1 is MNHEY and CDR2 is SVGAGI. CDR3 length: 15 residues. The CDR3 DNA follows: TGTGCCAGCAGTACGGACAGGGCCTCCTACAATGAGCAGTTCTTC. Amino acid sequence: CASSTDRASYNEQFF.

V and J are TRBV5-1 and TRBJ1-1; D is unresolved. V was cut by 2 bases and J by 1 base, with 9 bases left in between. Germline loops: CDR1 SGHRS, CDR2 YFSETQ. The CDR3 runs to 14 residues. Written as DNA, the CDR3 is TGCGCCAGCAGCTTCTCGACCCCGAACACTGAAGCTTTCTTT. Translating it yields CASSFSTPNTEAFF.